This T cell receptor beta chain originates from a study of identical twins. Notes on the study in general: There were fewer insertions in abundant cord blood beta clonotypes, but memory repertoires showed no such pattern. Potential partial confounding of zero-insertion analyses by invariant MAIT and iNKT cells was noted. Twins' excess sharing was less marked for out-of-frame beta sequences. Without tracking the same donors, conclusions rested on cross-sectional statistical analysis.

CDR1 is SNHLY and CDR2 is FYNNEI in the germline V gene. This CDR3 is built from 18 residues. With V trimmed by 5 bases and J by 1 base, 10 bases remained unmatched. This clonotype was counted ten times or more. Its antigen is as yet unknown. One entry per CDR3 protein, called by TCRdb with MiXCR from the 5' RACE reads. Among some 630,000 distinct CDR3 sequences listed, about 7.1% were seen once. These data are also associated with another study on yellow fever vaccine responses in identical twins.

The sequence came from a woman between 18 and 29 years old in good health. Sequenced input: PBMCs. This sequence joins TRBV2 and TRBJ2-3; the match to TRBD2 covers 12 bases. CDR3 residues: CASSITWTSGIGTDTQYF. CDR3 sequence (DNA): TGTGCCAGCAGTATCACCTGGACTAGCGGGATCGGCACAGATACGCAGTATTTT.